Below are 11 T cell receptor beta chains sequenced from a single sample in a study of OX40 agonist ivuxolimab in advanced cancers. Libraries were prepared by immunoSEQ multiplex PCR; TCRdb keeps only in-frame clonotypes and omits some of them. The repertoire includes about 20,000 clones, 83% of them detected once, and roughly 20% sits in the top ten. Sequences were derived from CD4+ or CD8+ T cells sorted from blood, sampled in a trial of the OX40 agonist ivuxolimab. These receptors were taken from an adult with an advanced solid tumor such as melanoma, head and neck, liver or kidney cancer.

The V gene is TRBV7-6, the J gene TRBJ1-5, with unresolved D. From germline, CDR1 is SGHVS and CDR2 FNYEAQ. The CDR3 covers 12 residues. Trimming took off 5 bases at V and 2 bases at J, with 4 bases between the two ends. CDR3 bases: TGTGCCAGCAGCACGGGCAATCAGCCCCAGCATTTT. Translation gives CASSTGNQPQHF.

The chain joins TRBV10-2 to TRBJ2-3; 7 nucleotides agree with TRBD1. CDR1 and CDR2 from the germline V gene are WSHSY and SAAADI. This CDR3 has 12 amino acids. J lost 8 bases, V lost 3 bases, and 2 bases had no gene match. The CDR3 nucleotides read TGCGCCAGCAGTGACTCAGGGGGTACGCAGTATTTT. Translation gives CASSDSGGTQYF.

The gene calls are TRBV13 and TRBJ2-7; no definite D call. The CDR3 extends over 16 amino acids. With 5 bases removed from V and 0 bases from J, the gap between germline ends came to 17 bases. Germline V gene sequence: CDR1 PRHDT, CDR2 FYEKMQ (reference sequence). The CDR3 DNA is TGTGCCAGCAGCCCCGCGACTTCTTTCGGCTCCTACGAGCAGTACTTC. Translating it yields CASSPATSFGSYEQYF.

The V call is TRBV7-9, the J call TRBJ2-3, with TRBD2 identical over 8 bases. Germline CDR1 and CDR2: SEHNR and FQNEAQ (reference sequence). CDR3 length: 17 amino acids. V shed 1 base and J 1 base; nucleotides not matched to a gene: 7. The DNA for the CDR3 is TGTGCCAGCAGCTTAGTTTCTTCGGGAGGGGGCACAGATACGCAGTATTTT. Encoded protein: CASSLVSSGGGTDTQYF.

Turning to this clone: Germline and junction disagree at one end, which may indicate a read error. In the same sample, other DNA sequences code for this CDR3. The gene calls are TRBV4-1 and TRBJ1-1, with a weak D call TRBD1 (6 bases). Looked up from germline, CDR1 is MGHRA and CDR2 is YSYEKL. The CDR3 totals 11 residues. The CDR3 DNA reads as TGCGCTAGCAGCCTTGGACAGGAAGCTTTCTTT. It encodes CASSLGQEAFF.

This chain joins TRBV7-9 and TRBJ2-1; D unresolved. This CDR3 spans 14 amino acids. The V end lost 3 bases, the J end lost 0 bases, and 6 bases lay between the germline ends. Germline loops: CDR1 SEHNR, CDR2 FQNEAQ (reference sequence). CDR3 coding DNA: TGTGCCAGCAGCTTTCAAAGCTCCTACAATGAGCAGTTCTTC. Translating gives CASSFQSSYNEQFF.

The chain combines TRBV6-5 with TRBJ2-5; D possibly corresponds to TRBD2 (5 bases). The CDR3 length is 15 residues. Germline V gene lookup returns CDR1 MNHEY and CDR2 SVGAGI. Trimming left V 0 bases short and J 3 bases short, with 11 bases between. CDR3: CASSYSKPAEETQYF. Written as DNA, the CDR3 is TGTGCCAGCAGTTACTCGAAGCCAGCGGAAGAGACCCAGTACTTC.

This rearrangement joins TRBV7-6 to TRBJ2-1; D may be TRBD2 (7 bases). The ends were cut back, 5 bases at V and 4 bases at J, with 15 bases in the middle. This CDR3 is 15 amino acids long. Germline CDR1 and CDR2: SGHVS and FNYEAQ. DNA of the CDR3: TGTGCCAGCAGCACGGGCGGGGGCCCTTACAATGAGCAGTTCTTC. This translates into CASSTGGGPYNEQFF.

This rearrangement joins TRBV25-1 to TRBJ2-1; 9 positions agree with TRBD1. V lost 4 bases to trimming and J lost 4 bases; unmatched junction nucleotides: 5. Germline V gene data show CDR1 as MGHDK and CDR2 as SYGVNS. The CDR3 length is 15 residues. CDR3 sequence (DNA): TGTGCCAGCAGTGCAGTACAGGGGGCGTACAATGAGCAGTTCTTC. The encoded protein is CASSAVQGAYNEQFF.

The chain employs TRBV7-2 and TRBJ2-1; D not certain. The germline CDR1 and CDR2 sequences are SGHTA and FQGNSA. Trimming stripped 5 bases from V and 0 bases from J, with 11 bases between. The CDR3 is made up of 15 amino acids. CDR3 sequence (DNA): TGTGCCAGCAGCCCGGGCGTTAACTCCTACAATGAGCAGTTCTTC. Translation: CASSPGVNSYNEQFF.

The V and J genes are TRBV10-3 and TRBJ1-5; D is uncertain. The V end was cut by 8 bases, the J end by 3 bases, with 11 bases between. The CDR3 totals 13 residues. Germline CDR1 and CDR2: ENHRY and SYGVKD. The CDR3 region has the DNA TGTGCCATCTGGGGAGGAGCCAATCAGCCCCAGCATTTT. Its translation: CAIWGGANQPQHF.